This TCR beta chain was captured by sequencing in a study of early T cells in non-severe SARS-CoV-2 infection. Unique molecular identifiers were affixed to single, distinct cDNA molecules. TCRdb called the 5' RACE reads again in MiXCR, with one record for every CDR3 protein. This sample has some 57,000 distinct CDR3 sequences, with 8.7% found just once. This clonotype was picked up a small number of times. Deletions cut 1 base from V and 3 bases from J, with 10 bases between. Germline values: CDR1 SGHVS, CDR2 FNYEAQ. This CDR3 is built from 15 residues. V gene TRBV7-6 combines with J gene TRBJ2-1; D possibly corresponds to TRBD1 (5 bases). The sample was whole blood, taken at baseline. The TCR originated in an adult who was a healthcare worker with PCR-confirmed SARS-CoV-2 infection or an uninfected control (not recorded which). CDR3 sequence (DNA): TGTGCCAGCAGCTTAGGGGGCTTTCTCTACAATGAGCAGTTCTTC. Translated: CASSLGGFLYNEQFF.